These T cell receptor beta chains were read from a single sample in a study of blood T cells in healthy people across ages. One entry per CDR3 protein results from TCRdb running MiXCR on the 5' RACE reads. The sample lists roughly 500,000 distinct CDR3 sequences, 27% occurring once. What was sequenced was blood. These receptors were obtained from a woman aged 70 to 79 in good health. Both conserved end residues are part of each CDR3. The D gene is left open where the match is weak. Size values are once, few and many counts, or a class for expanded clones, and some rows have none.

few | TRBD1 | TRBJ1-2 | TRBV20-1 | TGCAGTGTGCCGGGACAGGCTAACTATGGCTACACCTTC | CSVPGQANYGYTF
few | TRBD1 | TRBJ2-5 | TRBV7-9 | TGTGCCAGCATCAGGACAGGGGTAGAGACCCAGTACTTC | CASIRTGVETQYF
many | NA | TRBJ2-1 | TRBV4-1 | TGCGCCAGCAGCCAAGATCGACAAACGTACAATGAGCAGTTCTTC | CASSQDRQTYNEQFF
few | NA | TRBJ2-1 | TRBV11-2 | TGTGCCAGCAGCTCTCTGGCACCGCAGTTCTTC | CASSSLAPQFF
many | TRBD2 | TRBJ2-7 | TRBV5-5 | TGTGCCAGCAGCTTGGATCCTAGCGGGCTTAGCTCCTACGAGCAGTACTTC | CASSLDPSGLSSYEQYF
NA | NA | TRBJ1-3 | TRBV7-9 | TGTGCCAGCAGCTACCCGGGGACCCCTGGAAACACCATATATTTT | CASSYPGTPGNTIYF
few | TRBD1 | TRBJ2-5 | TRBV5-1 | TGCGCCAGCAGCCGGGACAGTTTGGAGGAGACCCAGTACTTC | CASSRDSLEETQYF
few | NA | TRBJ2-7 | TRBV20-1 | TGCAGCTGGGGGTCTTCATCCTACGAGCAGTACTTC | CSWGSSSYEQYF
NA | TRBD1 | TRBJ1-2 | TRBV20-1 | TGCAGTGCTGGAACCGGGACAGCTGGCTACACCTTC | CSAGTGTAGYTF
NA | TRBD2 | TRBJ2-2 | TRBV7-2 | TGTGCCAGCAGCTTAGGACTAGCGGGGGCCGGGGAGCTGTTTTTT | CASSLGLAGAGELFF
many | NA | TRBJ2-5 | TRBV18 | TGTGCCAGCTCCCCCTCCCAAGAGACCCAGTACTTC | CASSPSQETQYF
NA | TRBD2 | TRBJ2-5 | TRBV5-1 | TGCGCCAGCAGCGAGGGGACTAGCAGGCAGACCCAGTACTTC | CASSEGTSRQTQYF
NA | TRBD2 | TRBJ2-3 | TRBV7-9 | TGTGCCAGCAGCTTAGCGCGGTGGGACTATACTTCTAGCACAGATACGCAGTATTTT | CASSLARWDYTSSTDTQYF
few | TRBD2 | TRBJ2-3 | TRBV5-1 | TGCGCCAGCAGCCCGCGCGGGGGGATTAGCACAGATACGCAGTATTTT | CASSPRGGISTDTQYF
NA | NA | TRBJ2-3 | TRBV7-2 | TGTGCCAGCAGCGTCGCAGGGGCTAGCACAGATACGCAGTATTTT | CASSVAGASTDTQYF
NA | NA | TRBJ1-1 | TRBV9 | TGTGCCAGCAGCGTATACGGGGACACTGAAGCTTTCTTT | CASSVYGDTEAFF
NA | NA | TRBJ2-1 | TRBV7-2 | TGTGCCAGCAGCCACCCCTACAATGAGCAGTTCTTC | CASSHPYNEQFF
NA | TRBD1 | TRBJ1-1 | TRBV7-2 | TGTGCCAGCAGCTACACCGGGACAGGGTATGTGAACACTGAAGCTTTCTTT | CASSYTGTGYVNTEAFF
few | NA | TRBJ1-6 | TRBV3-1 | TGTGCCAGCAGCCAACAGACGGATTCACCCCTCCACTTT | CASSQQTDSPLHF
NA | NA | TRBJ1-4 | TRBV20-1 | TGCAGTGCTAGAGCCGGGTTTAATGAAAAACTGTTTTTT | CSARAGFNEKLFF